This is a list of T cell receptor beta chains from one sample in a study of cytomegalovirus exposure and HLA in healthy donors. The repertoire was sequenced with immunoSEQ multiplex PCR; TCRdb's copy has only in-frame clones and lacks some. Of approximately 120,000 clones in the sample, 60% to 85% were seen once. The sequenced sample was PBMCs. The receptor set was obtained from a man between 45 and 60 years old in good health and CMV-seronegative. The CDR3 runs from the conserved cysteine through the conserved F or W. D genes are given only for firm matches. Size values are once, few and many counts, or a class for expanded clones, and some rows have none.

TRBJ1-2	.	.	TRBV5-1	CASSFRAQAPDGYTF	TGCGCCAGCAGCTTCCGCGCTCAGGCCCCGGATGGCTACACCTTC
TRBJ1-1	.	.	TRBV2	CASTRSLGANTEAFF	TGTGCCAGCACCCGATCCCTAGGGGCGAACACTGAAGCTTTCTTT
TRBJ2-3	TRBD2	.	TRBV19	CASSPGTGAGVRGQYF	TGTGCCAGTAGTCCCGGGACTGGAGCGGGGGTCCGAGGGCAGTATTTT
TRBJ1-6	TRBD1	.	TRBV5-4	CASSPDRASYNSPLHF	TGTGCCAGCAGCCCGGACAGGGCATCCTATAATTCACCCCTCCACTTT
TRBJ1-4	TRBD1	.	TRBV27	CASRFSGGEGEKLFF	TGTGCCAGCCGATTTTCAGGGGGAGAGGGTGAAAAACTGTTTTTT
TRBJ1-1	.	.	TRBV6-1	CAISESGLYGEAFF	TGTGCCATCAGTGAATCAGGGTTATACGGAGAAGCTTTCTTT
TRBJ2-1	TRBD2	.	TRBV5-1	CASSLVGGGSYNEQFF	TGCGCCAGCAGCTTGGTAGGCGGGGGCTCCTACAATGAGCAGTTCTTC
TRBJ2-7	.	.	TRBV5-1	CASSPDEQYF	TGCGCCAGCAGCCCGGACGAGCAGTACTTC
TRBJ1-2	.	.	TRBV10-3	CAISESLRAGGGYTF	TGTGCCATCAGTGAGTCTTTGCGGGCGGGAGGTGGCTACACCTTC
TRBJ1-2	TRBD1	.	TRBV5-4	CASSSATGNYGYTF	TGTGCCAGCAGCTCCGCGACAGGGAACTATGGCTACACCTTC
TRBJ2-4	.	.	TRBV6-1	CASEQSKIAKNIQYF	TGTGCCTCCGAACAGAGTAAGATAGCCAAAAACATTCAGTACTTC
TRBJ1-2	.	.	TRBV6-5	CASSYGGGFYGYTF	TGTGCCAGCAGTTATGGGGGCGGCTTCTATGGCTACACCTTC
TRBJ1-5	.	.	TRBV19	CASSIPGGNQHQHF	TGTGCCAGTAGTATCCCTGGAGGCAATCAGCACCAGCATTTT
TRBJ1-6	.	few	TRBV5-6	CASSSRAGRGDWNSPLHF	TGTGCCAGCAGCTCACGGGCGGGGCGGGGGGATTGGAATTCACCCCTCCACTTT
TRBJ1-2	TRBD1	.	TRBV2	CASSENRDSLNYGYTF	TGTGCCAGCAGTGAAAACCGGGACAGCCTTAACTATGGCTACACCTTC
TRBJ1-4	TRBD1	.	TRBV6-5	CASRGTVPNEKLFF	TGTGCCAGCAGGGGGACAGTTCCAAATGAAAAACTGTTTTTT
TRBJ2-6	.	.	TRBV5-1	CASSPGPTYREGANVLTF	TGCGCCAGCAGCCCCGGGCCGACCTACAGGGAGGGGGCCAACGTCCTGACTTTC
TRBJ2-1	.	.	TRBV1	CTSSQGGTSGGETYNEQFF	TGCACCAGCAGCCAAGGGGGGACTAGCGGGGGGGAAACCTACAATGAGCAGTTCTTC
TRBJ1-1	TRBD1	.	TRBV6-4	CASTQGDNTEAFF	TGTGCCTCCACCCAGGGGGACAACACTGAAGCTTTCTTT
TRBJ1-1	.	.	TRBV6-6	CASSYLRDGEAFF	TGTGCCAGCAGTTACCTCCGGGATGGTGAAGCTTTCTTT
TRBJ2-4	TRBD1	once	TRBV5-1	CASSLATGEVKNIQYF	TGCGCCAGCAGCTTGGCCACAGGGGAAGTCAAAAACATTCAGTACTTC
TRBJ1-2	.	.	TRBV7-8	CASSSARWAPAVGYTF	TGTGCCAGCAGCTCCGCCCGGTGGGCGCCTGCTGTAGGCTACACCTTC
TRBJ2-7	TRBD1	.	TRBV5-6	CASSFTGGNEQYF	TGTGCCAGCAGCTTTACAGGGGGAAACGAGCAGTACTTC
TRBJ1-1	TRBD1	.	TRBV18	CASSPLPSGQTLLEAFF	TGTGCCAGCTCACCATTACCGTCGGGACAGACTCTTCTTGAAGCTTTCTTT
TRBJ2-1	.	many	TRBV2	CASSEAEGDEQFF	TGTGCCAGCAGTGAAGCGGAGGGCGATGAGCAGTTCTTC
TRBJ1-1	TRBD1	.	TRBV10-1	CASSEATGEAEAFF	TGCGCCAGCAGTGAGGCCACAGGGGAGGCGGAAGCTTTCTTT
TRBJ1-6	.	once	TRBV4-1	CASRSAGAGEPYNSPLHF	TGCGCCAGCAGGTCAGCAGGGGCAGGGGAACCCTATAATTCACCCCTCCACTTT
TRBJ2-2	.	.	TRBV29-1	CSVEDTNTGELFF	TGCAGCGTTGAGGACACGAACACCGGGGAGCTGTTTTTT
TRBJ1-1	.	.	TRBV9	CASSVGLAAGNTEAFF	TGTGCCAGCAGCGTAGGCCTGGCTGCGGGGAACACTGAAGCTTTCTTT
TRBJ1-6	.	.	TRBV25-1	CASSDSAHSPLHF	TGTGCCAGCAGTGACAGTGCCCACTCACCCCTCCACTTT
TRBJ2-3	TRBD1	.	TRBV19	CASSMGQGVGGTQYF	TGTGCCAGTAGTATGGGACAGGGGGTTGGAGGTACGCAGTATTTT
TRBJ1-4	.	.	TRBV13	CASSTRQVPATNEKLFF	TGTGCCAGCAGCACCCGACAGGTCCCTGCAACTAATGAAAAACTGTTTTTT
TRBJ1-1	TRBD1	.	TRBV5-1	CASSPWTGTMNTEAFF	TGCGCCAGCAGCCCGTGGACAGGGACTATGAACACTGAAGCTTTCTTT
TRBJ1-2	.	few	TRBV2	CASSEAAESYGYTF	TGTGCCAGCAGTGAAGCGGCAGAAAGCTATGGCTACACCTTC
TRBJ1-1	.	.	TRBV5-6	CASSLPQTTTEAFF	TGTGCCAGCAGCTTGCCCCAGACGACTACTGAAGCTTTCTTT
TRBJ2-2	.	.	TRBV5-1	CASSADFANTGELFF	TGCGCCAGCAGCGCCGACTTCGCGAACACCGGGGAGCTGTTTTTT
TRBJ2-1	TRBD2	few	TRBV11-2	CASSDYGGGTNEQFF	TGTGCCAGCAGCGACTATGGCGGGGGGACGAATGAGCAGTTCTTC
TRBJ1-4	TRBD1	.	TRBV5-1	CASSLMGQAGEKLFF	TGCGCCAGCAGCTTGATGGGACAGGCGGGTGAAAAACTGTTTTTT
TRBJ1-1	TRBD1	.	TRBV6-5	CASSYSRTGLNTEAFF	TGTGCCAGCAGTTACTCTCGGACAGGGCTGAACACTGAAGCTTTCTTT
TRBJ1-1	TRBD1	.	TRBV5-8	CASSPDRVAPEAFF	TGTGCCAGCAGCCCTGACAGGGTGGCACCTGAAGCTTTCTTT
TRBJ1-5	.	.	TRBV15	CATSRDEDQPQHF	TGTGCCACCAGCAGAGATGAGGATCAGCCCCAGCATTTT
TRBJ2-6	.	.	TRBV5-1	CASSLVVGSGANVLTF	TGCGCCAGCAGCTTGGTGGTCGGGTCTGGGGCCAACGTCCTGACTTTC